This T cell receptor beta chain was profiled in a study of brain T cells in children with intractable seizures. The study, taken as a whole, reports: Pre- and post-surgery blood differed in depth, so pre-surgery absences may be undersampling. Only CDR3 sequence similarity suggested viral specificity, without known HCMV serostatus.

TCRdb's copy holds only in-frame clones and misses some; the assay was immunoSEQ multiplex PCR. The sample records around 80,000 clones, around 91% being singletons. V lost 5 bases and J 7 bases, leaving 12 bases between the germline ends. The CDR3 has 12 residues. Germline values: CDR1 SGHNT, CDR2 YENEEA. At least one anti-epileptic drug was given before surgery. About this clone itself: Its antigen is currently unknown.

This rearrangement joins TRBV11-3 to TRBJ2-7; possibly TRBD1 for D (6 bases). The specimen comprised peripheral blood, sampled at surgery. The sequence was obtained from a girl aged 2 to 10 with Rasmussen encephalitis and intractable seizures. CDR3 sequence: CASSRAGVEQYF. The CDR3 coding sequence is TGTGCCAGCAGCCGGGCAGGGGTTGAGCAGTACTTC. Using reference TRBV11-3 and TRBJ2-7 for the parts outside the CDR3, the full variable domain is EAGVVQSPRYKIIEKKQPVAFWCNPISGHNTLYWYLQNLGQGPELLIRYENEEAVDDSQLPKDRFSAERLKGVDSTLKIQPAELGDSAVYLCASSRAGVEQYFGPGTRLTVT.